A selection of T cell receptor beta chains follows, all from one sample in a study of early T cells in non-severe SARS-CoV-2 infection. TCRdb itself ran the 5' RACE reads through MiXCR, one entry per CDR3 protein. The sample records approximately 27,000 distinct CDR3 sequences, 5.8% being singletons. The sequencing sample was made of whole blood. Source of these receptors: an adult who was a healthcare worker with PCR-confirmed SARS-CoV-2 infection or an uninfected control (not recorded which). Each CDR3 is given with its conserved first and last residue. A D gene is named only where the DNA matches it firmly. A clone size is listed for some rows: how often the clone was seen (once, few, many), or a class if it is expanded.

clone size: many
D gene: NA
CDR3 length: 16
V gene: TRBV11-2
J gene: TRBJ2-5
CDR3 protein: CASSPPVGLEQETQYF
CDR3 DNA: TGTGCCAGCAGTCCCCCGGTGGGGCTCGAGCAAGAGACCCAGTACTTC

clone size: many
D gene: NA
CDR3 length: 12
V gene: TRBV7-2
J gene: TRBJ2-3
CDR3 protein: CASSSVPDTQYF
CDR3 DNA: TGTGCCAGCAGTTCCGTCCCAGATACGCAGTATTTT

clone size: many
D gene: TRBD1
CDR3 length: 17
V gene: TRBV7-6
J gene: TRBJ2-2
CDR3 protein: CASSLEQGALNTGELFF
CDR3 DNA: TGTGCCAGCAGCTTAGAACAGGGGGCTCTGAACACCGGGGAGCTGTTTTTT

clone size: many
D gene: NA
CDR3 length: 16
V gene: TRBV24-1
J gene: TRBJ2-3
CDR3 protein: CATSVGSAGVFNTQYF
CDR3 DNA: TGTGCCACCAGTGTTGGCAGCGCTGGGGTCTTTAATACGCAGTATTTT

clone size: many
D gene: NA
CDR3 length: 14
V gene: TRBV5-4
J gene: TRBJ2-5
CDR3 protein: CASSSQTHRETQYF
CDR3 DNA: TGTGCCAGCAGCTCCCAAACCCACCGGGAGACCCAGTACTTC

clone size: many
D gene: NA
CDR3 length: 15
V gene: TRBV19
J gene: TRBJ2-7
CDR3 protein: CASSIDEGSRYEQYF
CDR3 DNA: TGTGCCAGTAGTATAGACGAGGGTAGTCGCTACGAGCAGTACTTC

clone size: many
D gene: NA
CDR3 length: 12
V gene: TRBV5-6
J gene: TRBJ1-5
CDR3 protein: CASSRRYQPQHF
CDR3 DNA: TGTGCCAGCAGCCGCCGGTATCAGCCCCAGCATTTT

clone size: many
D gene: NA
CDR3 length: 13
V gene: TRBV6-5
J gene: TRBJ1-6
CDR3 protein: CAGAATYNSPLHF
CDR3 DNA: TGTGCCGGAGCGGCAACTTATAATTCACCCCTCCACTTT

clone size: many
D gene: NA
CDR3 length: 16
V gene: TRBV10-2
J gene: TRBJ2-2
CDR3 protein: CASSEILGPHPGVMFF
CDR3 DNA: TGCGCCAGCAGTGAGATTCTCGGACCCCACCCGGGGGTGATGTTTTTT

clone size: NA
D gene: NA
CDR3 length: 13
V gene: TRBV5-1
J gene: TRBJ2-1
CDR3 protein: CASSSQGWNEQFF
CDR3 DNA: TGCGCCAGCAGCTCCCAGGGGTGGAATGAGCAGTTCTTC

clone size: many
D gene: TRBD1
CDR3 length: 15
V gene: TRBV5-1
J gene: TRBJ1-2
CDR3 protein: CASSLGDRSAYGYTF
CDR3 DNA: TGCGCCAGCAGCTTGGGGGACAGGTCGGCCTATGGCTACACCTTC

clone size: many
D gene: TRBD1
CDR3 length: 18
V gene: TRBV28
J gene: TRBJ1-2
CDR3 protein: CASSQVARGGAHNYGYTF
CDR3 DNA: TGTGCCAGCAGCCAGGTGGCAAGAGGGGGCGCCCACAACTATGGCTACACCTTC

clone size: many
D gene: NA
CDR3 length: 16
V gene: TRBV18
J gene: TRBJ2-3
CDR3 protein: CASSPRGGWDTDTQYF
CDR3 DNA: TGTGCCAGCTCACCACGAGGGGGATGGGACACAGATACGCAGTATTTT

clone size: many
D gene: TRBD1
CDR3 length: 16
V gene: TRBV27
J gene: TRBJ2-1
CDR3 protein: CASTNYRRQGANEQFF
CDR3 DNA: TGTGCCAGCACCAATTACCGGCGACAGGGGGCGAATGAGCAGTTCTTC

clone size: many
D gene: TRBD1
CDR3 length: 14
V gene: TRBV10-3
J gene: TRBJ2-3
CDR3 protein: CAISGDSATDTQYF
CDR3 DNA: TGTGCCATCAGCGGGGACAGTGCCACAGATACGCAGTATTTT

clone size: many
D gene: NA
CDR3 length: 16
V gene: TRBV7-5
J gene: TRBJ1-5
CDR3 protein: CISVPEATGVDQPQHF
CDR3 DNA: NA

clone size: many
D gene: TRBD2
CDR3 length: 14
V gene: TRBV7-2
J gene: TRBJ2-3
CDR3 protein: CASSSGLATDTQYF
CDR3 DNA: TGTGCCAGCAGCTCGGGACTAGCGACAGATACGCAGTATTTT

clone size: NA
D gene: TRBD2
CDR3 length: 16
V gene: TRBV5-1
J gene: TRBJ2-1
CDR3 protein: CASSLVAGGPKNEQFF
CDR3 DNA: TGCGCCAGCAGCTTGGTTGCGGGAGGGCCAAAGAATGAGCAGTTCTTC

clone size: many
D gene: TRBD1
CDR3 length: 16
V gene: TRBV11-2
J gene: TRBJ2-7
CDR3 protein: CASSLEGRGRSYEQYF
CDR3 DNA: TGTGCCAGCAGCTTAGAGGGCAGGGGGCGTTCCTACGAGCAGTACTTC

clone size: many
D gene: NA
CDR3 length: 14
V gene: TRBV18
J gene: TRBJ2-1
CDR3 protein: CASLGSGSYNEQFF
CDR3 DNA: TGTGCCAGCTTGGGGTCGGGATCCTACAATGAGCAGTTCTTC

clone size: many
D gene: NA
CDR3 length: 14
V gene: TRBV4-2
J gene: TRBJ2-3
CDR3 protein: CASSQRQGTDTQYF
CDR3 DNA: TGTGCCAGCAGCCAAAGGCAGGGCACAGATACGCAGTATTTT

clone size: many
D gene: NA
CDR3 length: 15
V gene: TRBV6-5
J gene: TRBJ1-5
CDR3 protein: CASSPREDSNQPQHF
CDR3 DNA: TGTGCCAGCAGTCCACGGGAGGATAGCAATCAGCCCCAGCATTTT

clone size: few
D gene: NA
CDR3 length: 13
V gene: TRBV30
J gene: TRBJ2-3
CDR3 protein: CAWSVRGSDTQYF
CDR3 DNA: TGTGCCTGGAGTGTGAGGGGGTCAGATACGCAGTATTTT

clone size: many
D gene: TRBD2
CDR3 length: 14
V gene: TRBV7-6
J gene: TRBJ2-2
CDR3 protein: CASRGTSVTGELFF
CDR3 DNA: TGTGCCAGCAGGGGGACTAGCGTTACCGGGGAGCTGTTTTTT

clone size: few
D gene: NA
CDR3 length: 16
V gene: TRBV12-2
J gene: TRBJ2-7
CDR3 protein: CASRPKPAFTFYEQYF
CDR3 DNA: TGTGCAAGTCGCCCGAAACCGGCTTTTACTTTCTACGAGCAGTACTTC

clone size: many
D gene: NA
CDR3 length: 11
V gene: TRBV25-1
J gene: TRBJ1-1
CDR3 protein: CASSELAEAFF
CDR3 DNA: TGTGCCAGCAGTGAATTGGCTGAAGCTTTCTTT

clone size: many
D gene: NA
CDR3 length: 12
V gene: TRBV10-2
J gene: TRBJ1-6
CDR3 protein: CASSPQGQPLHF
CDR3 DNA: TGCGCCAGCAGTCCTCAGGGGCAACCCCTCCACTTT

clone size: many
D gene: NA
CDR3 length: 15
V gene: TRBV7-9
J gene: TRBJ1-2
CDR3 protein: CASSLETDSWDGYTF
CDR3 DNA: TGTGCCAGCAGCTTAGAAACGGACTCGTGGGATGGCTACACCTTC

clone size: many
D gene: NA
CDR3 length: 16
V gene: TRBV6-5
J gene: TRBJ1-6
CDR3 protein: CASSYSQGSYNSPLHF
CDR3 DNA: TGTGCCAGCAGTTACTCCCAGGGATCCTATAATTCACCCCTCCACTTT

clone size: many
D gene: NA
CDR3 length: 15
V gene: TRBV12-3/TRBV12-4
J gene: TRBJ2-7
CDR3 protein: CASSLASGQGYEQYF
CDR3 DNA: TGTGCCAGCAGTTTAGCGTCAGGGCAGGGCTACGAGCAGTACTTC

clone size: NA
D gene: TRBD2
CDR3 length: 16
V gene: TRBV7-2
J gene: TRBJ2-3
CDR3 protein: CASSPGTSGRTDTQYF
CDR3 DNA: TGTGCCAGCAGCCCCGGGACTAGCGGCCGCACAGATACGCAGTATTTT

clone size: many
D gene: NA
CDR3 length: 12
V gene: TRBV29-1
J gene: TRBJ1-1
CDR3 protein: CSVVRLNTEAFF
CDR3 DNA: TGCAGCGTTGTCCGATTGAACACTGAAGCTTTCTTT

clone size: few
D gene: NA
CDR3 length: 15
V gene: TRBV5-5
J gene: TRBJ2-7
CDR3 protein: CASTPSLGGHYEQYF
CDR3 DNA: TGTGCCAGCACCCCCTCACTCGGAGGACACTACGAGCAGTACTTC

clone size: many
D gene: TRBD1
CDR3 length: 14
V gene: TRBV7-2
J gene: TRBJ1-2
CDR3 protein: CASSFGQGIYGYTF
CDR3 DNA: TGTGCCAGCAGCTTCGGACAGGGAATCTATGGCTACACCTTC

clone size: many
D gene: TRBD1
CDR3 length: 16
V gene: TRBV13
J gene: TRBJ1-2
CDR3 protein: CASSPPPDRNLYGYTF
CDR3 DNA: TGTGCCAGCAGCCCCCCCCCGGACAGGAACCTCTATGGCTACACCTTC

clone size: many
D gene: NA
CDR3 length: 13
V gene: TRBV5-5
J gene: TRBJ1-1
CDR3 protein: CASSPPRNTEAFF
CDR3 DNA: TGTGCCAGCAGCCCCCCGCGAAACACTGAAGCTTTCTTT

clone size: many
D gene: NA
CDR3 length: 13
V gene: TRBV6-1
J gene: TRBJ1-4
CDR3 protein: CASRVRGVEKLFF
CDR3 DNA: TGTGCCAGCCGAGTGAGGGGAGTGGAAAAACTGTTTTTT